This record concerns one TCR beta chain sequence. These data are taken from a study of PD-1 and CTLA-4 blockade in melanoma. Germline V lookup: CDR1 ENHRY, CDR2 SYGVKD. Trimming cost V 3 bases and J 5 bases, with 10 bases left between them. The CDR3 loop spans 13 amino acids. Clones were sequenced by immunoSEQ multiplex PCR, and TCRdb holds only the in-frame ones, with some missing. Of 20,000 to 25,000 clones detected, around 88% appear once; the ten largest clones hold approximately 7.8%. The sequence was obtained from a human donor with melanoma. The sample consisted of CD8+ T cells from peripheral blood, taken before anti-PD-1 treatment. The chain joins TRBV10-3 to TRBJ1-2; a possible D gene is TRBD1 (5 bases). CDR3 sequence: CAISDPDRYGYTF. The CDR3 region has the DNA TGTGCCATCAGTGACCCAGACAGATATGGCTACACCTTC.